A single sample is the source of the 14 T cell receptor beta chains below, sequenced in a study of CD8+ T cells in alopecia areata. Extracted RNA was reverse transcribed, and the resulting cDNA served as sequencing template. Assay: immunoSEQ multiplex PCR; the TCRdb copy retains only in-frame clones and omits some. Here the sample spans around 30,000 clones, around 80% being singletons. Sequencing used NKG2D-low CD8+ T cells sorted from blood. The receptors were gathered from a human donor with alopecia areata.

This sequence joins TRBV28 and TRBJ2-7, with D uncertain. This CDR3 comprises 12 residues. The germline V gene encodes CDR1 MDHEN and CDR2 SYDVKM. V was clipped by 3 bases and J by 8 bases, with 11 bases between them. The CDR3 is CASSFQQFKQYF. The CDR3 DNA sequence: TGTGCCAGCAGTTTTCAACAGTTTAAGCAGTACTTC.

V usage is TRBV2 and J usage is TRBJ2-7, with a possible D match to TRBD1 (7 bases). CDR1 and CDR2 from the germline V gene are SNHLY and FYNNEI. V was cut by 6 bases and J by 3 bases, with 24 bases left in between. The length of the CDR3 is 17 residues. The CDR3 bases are TGTGCCAGCAGCTCCCCGGCGGGGACAGCCTCCCTCTACGAGCAGTACTTC. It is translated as CASSSPAGTASLYEQYF.

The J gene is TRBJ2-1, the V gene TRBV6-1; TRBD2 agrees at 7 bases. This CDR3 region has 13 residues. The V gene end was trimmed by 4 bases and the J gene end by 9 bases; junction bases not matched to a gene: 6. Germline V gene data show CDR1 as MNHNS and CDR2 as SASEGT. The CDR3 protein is CASSGEGHGEQFF. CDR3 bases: TGTGCCAGCAGTGGGGAGGGCCACGGTGAGCAGTTCTTC.

The CDR3 sequence is CASRLRDGAYEQYF. The DNA of the CDR3 is TGTGCCAGCAGACTCCGGGACGGAGCCTACGAGCAGTACTTC. The V call is TRBV27, the J call TRBJ2-7, with D perhaps assigned TRBD1 or TRBD2 (5 bases each). Deletions cut 6 bases from V and 2 bases from J, with 14 bases between. The CDR3 is 14 amino acids. Germline CDR1 is MNHEY and CDR2 is SMNVEV (reference sequence).

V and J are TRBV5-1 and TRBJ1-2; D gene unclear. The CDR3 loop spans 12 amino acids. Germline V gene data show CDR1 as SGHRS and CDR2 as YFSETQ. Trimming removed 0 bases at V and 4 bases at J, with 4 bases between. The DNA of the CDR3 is TGCGCCAGCAGCTTGGTGGGCTATGGCTACACCTTC. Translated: CASSLVGYGYTF. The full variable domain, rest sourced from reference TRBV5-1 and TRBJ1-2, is KAGVTQTPRYLIKTRGQQVTLSCSPISGHRSVSWYQQTPGQGLQFLFEYFSETQRNKGNFPGRFSGRQFSNSRSEMNVSTLELGDSALYLCASSLVGYGYTFGSGTRLTVV.

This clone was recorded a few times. CDR3 residues: CASSGAGGPQELFF. The CDR3, as DNA: TGTGCCAGTAGTGGAGCGGGGGGGCCGCAGGAGCTGTTTTTT. The genes are TRBV19 and TRBJ2-2; 10 bases fit TRBD2. The germline V gene encodes CDR1 LNHDA and CDR2 SQIVND (reference sequence). The CDR3 totals 14 residues. The V and J ends lost 5 bases and 10 bases, in that order; junction bases with no gene match: 7.

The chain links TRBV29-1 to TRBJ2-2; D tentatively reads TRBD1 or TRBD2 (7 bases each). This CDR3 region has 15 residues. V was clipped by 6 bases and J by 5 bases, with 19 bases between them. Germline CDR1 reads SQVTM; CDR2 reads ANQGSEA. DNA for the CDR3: TGCAGCGTCGAGGGGGGGACAGAGGGGACCGGGGAGCTGTTTTTT. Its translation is CSVEGGTEGTGELFF.

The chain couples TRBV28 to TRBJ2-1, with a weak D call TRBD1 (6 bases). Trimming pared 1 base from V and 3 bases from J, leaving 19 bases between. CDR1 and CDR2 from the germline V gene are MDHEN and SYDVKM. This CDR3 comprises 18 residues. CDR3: CASSLSQRDTFFYNEQFF. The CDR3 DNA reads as TGTGCCAGCAGTTTATCTCAACGGGACACCTTCTTCTACAATGAGCAGTTCTTC.

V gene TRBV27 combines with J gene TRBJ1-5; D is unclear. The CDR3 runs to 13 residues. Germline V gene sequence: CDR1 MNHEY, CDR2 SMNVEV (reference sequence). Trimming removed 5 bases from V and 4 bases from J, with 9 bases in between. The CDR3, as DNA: TGTGCCAGCAGTCCCTATCATAATCAGCCCCAGCATTTT. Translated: CASSPYHNQPQHF.

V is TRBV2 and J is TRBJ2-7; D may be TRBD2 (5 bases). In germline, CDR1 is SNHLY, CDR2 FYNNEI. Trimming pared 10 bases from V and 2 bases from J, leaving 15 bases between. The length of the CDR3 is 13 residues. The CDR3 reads CAKTSGSTYEQYF. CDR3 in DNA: TGTGCCAAGACATCGGGATCAACCTACGAGCAGTACTTC.

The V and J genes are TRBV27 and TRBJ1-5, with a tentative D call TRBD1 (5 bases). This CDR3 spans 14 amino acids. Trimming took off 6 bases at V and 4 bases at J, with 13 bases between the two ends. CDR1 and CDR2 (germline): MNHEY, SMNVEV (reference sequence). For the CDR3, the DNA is TGTGCCAGCAGCCGGGGGGGTGCTAATCAGCCCCAGCATTTT. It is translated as CASSRGGANQPQHF.

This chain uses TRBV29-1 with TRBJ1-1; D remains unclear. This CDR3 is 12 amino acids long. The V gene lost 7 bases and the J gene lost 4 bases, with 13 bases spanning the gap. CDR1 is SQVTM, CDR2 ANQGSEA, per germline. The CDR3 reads CSDTGWGTEAFF. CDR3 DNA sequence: TGCAGCGACACGGGCTGGGGCACTGAAGCTTTCTTT.

CDR3 residues: CAILPENLAEQYF. The CDR3 DNA is TGTGCCATCCTCCCGGAAAACCTCGCCGAGCAGTACTTC. The V and J genes are TRBV6-1 and TRBJ2-7; D not resolved. CDR3 size: 13 residues. Trimming took 10 bases from V and 6 from J, leaving 19 bases between them. Germline V CDR1 and CDR2: MNHNS, SASEGT.

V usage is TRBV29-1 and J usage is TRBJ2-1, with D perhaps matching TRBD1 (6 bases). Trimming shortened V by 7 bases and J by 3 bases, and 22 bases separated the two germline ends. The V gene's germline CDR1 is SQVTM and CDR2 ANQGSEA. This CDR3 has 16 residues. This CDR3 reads CSASLHQGIFYNEQFF. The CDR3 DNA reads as TGCAGCGCCTCACTCCACCAGGGGATTTTCTACAATGAGCAGTTCTTC.